This TCR beta chain was identified in a study of blood T cells in healthy people across ages. Per germline, CDR1 SGHAT and CDR2 FQDESV (reference sequence). Trimming at V came to 5 bases and at J to 2 bases, leaving 11 bases not matched to a gene. The CDR3 is 16 amino acids. This clonotype was counted between two and nine times. Alongside a J-beta primer mix, a sample-barcoded 5' primer served in a second PCR lasting roughly 7 to 11 cycles. Sequencing recovered at least 3 million CDR3-containing paired-end reads from each sample. TCRdb analysed the 5' RACE reads with MiXCR anew, one entry per CDR3 protein. The profile covers 1 million or so distinct CDR3 sequences, with approximately 26% appearing a single time and 0.65% to 0.95% taken by the ten largest. The data were also submitted as part of a second study, on T cells of mothers and their children. Turning to that study: In related and unrelated pairs alike, thymic selection shapes TCR recombination output, with inherited differences minor.

The J gene is TRBJ2-5, the V gene TRBV11-1; TRBD1 aligns across 7 bases. The origin of this receptor is a girl aged 2 to 10 in good health. The sample taken for sequencing was blood. The CDR3 DNA sequence: TGTGCCAGCAGCCCGACAGGGACGGTGCGACAAGAGACCCAGTACTTC. Its translation: CASSPTGTVRQETQYF.